The 8 T cell receptor beta chains below all came from one sample that was sequenced in a study of shared clonotypes between healthy human individuals. The method was immunoSEQ multiplex PCR; TCRdb's version includes in-frame clones alone and lacks a portion of them. The data contain about 700,000 clones, 92% of them singletons. Naive CD8 isolation took CD45RO-negative cells positively selected for CCR7 and excluded terminally differentiated effector memory CD45RA+ cells. The sample consisted of naive CD8+ T cells sorted from blood. Receptors were obtained from a man aged 25-40 years in good health.

V usage is TRBV7-9 and J usage is TRBJ2-5, with 7 bases that match TRBD1. The CDR3 length is 18 residues. The V gene's germline CDR1 is SEHNR and CDR2 FQNEAQ (reference sequence). V lost 5 bases and J lost 2; bases outside the gene matches: 17. For the CDR3, the DNA is TGTGCCAGCAGCCAATTCCCCTTGACCGGGACAGATCAAGAGACCCAGTACTTC. This codes for CASSQFPLTGTDQETQYF.

This clone is a singleton in its sample. The chain couples TRBV9 to TRBJ2-3, with D tentatively TRBD1 (6 bases). Germline V lookup: CDR1 SGDLS, CDR2 YYNGEE. Trimming cost V 3 bases and J 1 base, with 18 bases left between them. This CDR3 comprises 17 residues. The CDR3 DNA follows: TGTGCCAGCAGCGGGACAGTCCCTGAGGGTCGCACAGATACGCAGTATTTT. Its translation is CASSGTVPEGRTDTQYF.

The sample holds one count of this clone. The rearrangement joins TRBV4-3 to TRBJ2-7; 8 bases fit TRBD1. CDR1 is LGHNA and CDR2 is YSLEER in the germline V gene. The CDR3 has 18 amino acids. J lost 3 bases, V lost 0 bases, and 13 bases had no gene match. The CDR3 protein is CASSQDRTGLMAHYEQYF. The CDR3 DNA is TGCGCCAGCAGCCAAGACAGGACAGGGCTTATGGCGCACTACGAGCAGTACTTC.

The rearrangement links TRBV5-1 to TRBJ2-1; 13 bases agree with TRBD2. Germline V gene lookup returns CDR1 SGHRS and CDR2 YFSETQ. V shed 0 bases, J shed 5 bases, and the junction held 2 bases outside the gene matches. The CDR3 extends over 16 amino acids. The CDR3 DNA sequence: TGCGCCAGCAGCTTGGAAGGGACTAGCGGGGACAATGAGCAGTTCTTC. Translated: CASSLEGTSGDNEQFF. Full variable domain (outside the CDR3, taken from reference TRBV5-1 and TRBJ2-1): KAGVTQTPRYLIKTRGQQVTLSCSPISGHRSVSWYQQTPGQGLQFLFEYFSETQRNKGNFPGRFSGRQFSNSRSEMNVSTLELGDSALYLCASSLEGTSGDNEQFFGPGTRLTVL.

This rearrangement joins TRBV19 to TRBJ2-2; TRBD1 is a possible D gene (6 bases). V was clipped by 4 bases and J by 3 bases, with 15 bases between them. CDR1 is LNHDA and CDR2 is SQIVND in the germline V gene (reference sequence). The CDR3 covers 16 residues. This CDR3 reads CASSTWDKWDTGELFF. The CDR3 DNA reads as TGTGCCAGTAGTACGTGGGACAAGTGGGACACCGGGGAGCTGTTTTTT.

The chain uses TRBV30 and TRBJ2-3; the D gene is possibly TRBD2 (6 bases). The CDR3 has 15 amino acids. From germline, CDR1 is GTSNPN and CDR2 SVGIG (reference sequence). Between the trimmed V and J ends, which lost 7 bases and 3 bases, there was a span of 20 bases. CDR3 nucleotide sequence: TGTGCCTTTTCCCTCGGGAGTGGGGTTACAGATACGCAGTATTTT. This gives the protein CAFSLGSGVTDTQYF.

The V and J genes are TRBV29-1 and TRBJ1-1; tentative D call: TRBD1 (5 bases). The CDR3 runs 12 residues. The germline V gene has CDR1 SQVTM and CDR2 ANQGSEA. Trimming cost V 3 bases and J 10 bases, with 15 bases left between them. CDR3 sequence reads: CSVETGQGGAFF. The CDR3 DNA reads as TGCAGCGTTGAGACTGGGCAGGGAGGAGCTTTCTTT.

The chain employs TRBV7-9 and TRBJ2-5; 8 bases are a match to TRBD1. The V and J ends lost 5 bases and 5 bases, in that order; junction bases with no gene match: 4. Per germline, CDR1 SEHNR and CDR2 FQNEAQ (reference sequence). CDR3 size: 13 residues. For the CDR3, the DNA is TGTGCCAGCAGCACAGGGGGAGGTGAGACCCAGTACTTC. This sequence encodes CASSTGGGETQYF.